The TCR beta chain described here comes from a study of blood T cell repertoires in COVID-19 (dated by TCRdb to 2019 to 2021). Context from the whole study: Collaborator samples came from the United States, Italy and Spain and covered acute and convalescent phases of COVID-19. The prospective study material was composed of cDNA or gDNA derived from T cells, B-cell-depleted T cells, or PBMCs. Subjects who had been exposed to COVID-19, were actively infected with it, or had recovered from it provided the deeply sampled blood TCRbeta repertoires that made up the dataset. The repertoires were made available in a free public database intended to serve as a resource for research on the immune response to SARS-CoV-2. Samples came from the ongoing ImmuneRACE study (first 160 participants) plus 1,254 subjects from 6 global collaborators. Nearly every sample came with metadata listing a de-identified subject ID, COVID-19 status, age in years and sex. HLA class I and class II types, where available, came from metadata supplied by the sample provider rather than from assay-based typing.

TCRbeta CDR3 regions were amplified from genomic DNA by means of the immunoSEQ Assay, a bias-controlled multiplex PCR. Regarding the original processing steps: Within the assay, amplification of reference gene primers was used to estimate how many nucleated cells each sample contained. Sequence reads were collapsed and filtered to measure the absolute abundance of every unique TCRbeta CDR3 rearrangement. For each sample, productive Simpson clonality was calculated by taking the square root of Simpson's diversity index across productive rearrangements. The table comes from immuneACCESS by way of TCRdb, which keeps in-frame sequences with V and J called. Part of the clones is missing from these tables; in studies checked, under half for an unresolved V gene and the rest for unknown reasons. The DNA was the basis for D and trimming; V, J and clone size are from that table. A total of 150,000 or so clones appear in this sample, 85% of them only once. About 3% of the sample is taken by the ten largest.

Whole blood was collected in K2EDTA tubes by collaborating institutions according to the institutions' own protocols. For TCRbeta analysis, collaborator samples were shipped as frozen whole blood, as isolated PBMCs, or as DNA extracted from either sample type. The CDR3 covers 16 residues, taking in both the cysteine and the phenylalanine. Left in the record is the CDR3 DNA by itself, 48 bases read in frame from the first base. Clipping removes 1 base from V and 5 bases from J, with 6 as the unmatched junction base count. CDR1 and CDR2, looked up from the germline V gene (reference sequence), are SEHNR and FQNEAQ. Summary of the overall study and its limitations: The amount of clinical and demographic metadata varied by source and participant and was provided uncurated.

To note about this clone: Its antigen has not been determined. No base-level quality is on record; no much larger clone is a single base apart.

The rearranged chain carries TRBV7-9 and TRBJ2-3, with 10 bases in between that match TRBD2. Material for sequencing was peripheral blood. This receptor was identified in a woman between 35 and 50 years old with active or convalescent COVID-19. The CDR3 has the sequence CASSLGTSGRKDTQYF. The nucleotide sequence reads as follows: TGTGCCAGCAGCTTAGGGACTAGCGGCCGAAAAGATACGCAGTATTTT.